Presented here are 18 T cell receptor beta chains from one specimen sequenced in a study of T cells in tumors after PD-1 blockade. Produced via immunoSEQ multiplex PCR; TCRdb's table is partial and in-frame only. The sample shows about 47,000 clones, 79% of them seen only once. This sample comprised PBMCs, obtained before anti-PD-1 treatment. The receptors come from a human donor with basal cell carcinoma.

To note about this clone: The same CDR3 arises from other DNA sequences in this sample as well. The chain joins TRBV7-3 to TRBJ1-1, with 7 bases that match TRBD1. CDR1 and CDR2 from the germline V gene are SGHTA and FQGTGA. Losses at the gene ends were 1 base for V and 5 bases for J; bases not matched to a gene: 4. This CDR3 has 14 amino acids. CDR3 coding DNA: TGTGCCAGCAGCTTAAAAGGGGGCGGTACTGAAGCTTTCTTT. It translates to CASSLKGGGTEAFF. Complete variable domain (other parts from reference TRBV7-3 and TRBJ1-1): GAGVSQTPSNKVTEKGKYVELRCDPISGHTALYWYRQSLGQGPEFLIYFQGTGAADDSGLPNDRFFAVRPEGSVSTLKIQRTERGDSAVYLCASSLKGGGTEAFFGQGTRLTVV.

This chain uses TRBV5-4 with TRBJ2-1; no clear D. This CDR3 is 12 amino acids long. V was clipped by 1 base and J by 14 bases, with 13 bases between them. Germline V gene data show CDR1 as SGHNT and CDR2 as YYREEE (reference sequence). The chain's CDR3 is CASSLPSGSKFF. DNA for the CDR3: TGTGCCAGCAGCTTGCCTTCAGGCTCTAAGTTCTTC.

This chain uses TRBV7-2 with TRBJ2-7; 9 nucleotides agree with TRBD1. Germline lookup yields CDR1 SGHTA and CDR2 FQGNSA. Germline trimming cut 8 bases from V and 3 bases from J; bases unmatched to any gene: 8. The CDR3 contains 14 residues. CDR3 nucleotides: TGTGCCAGCCGACAGGGGGGACAGTTCTACGAGCAGTACTTC. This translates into CASRQGGQFYEQYF.

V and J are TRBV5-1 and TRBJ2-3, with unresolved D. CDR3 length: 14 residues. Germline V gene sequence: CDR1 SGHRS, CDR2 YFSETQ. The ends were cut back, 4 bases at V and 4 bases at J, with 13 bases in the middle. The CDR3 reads CASSPDLGSDTQYF. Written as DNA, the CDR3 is TGCGCCAGCAGCCCGGACCTTGGGTCAGATACGCAGTATTTT.

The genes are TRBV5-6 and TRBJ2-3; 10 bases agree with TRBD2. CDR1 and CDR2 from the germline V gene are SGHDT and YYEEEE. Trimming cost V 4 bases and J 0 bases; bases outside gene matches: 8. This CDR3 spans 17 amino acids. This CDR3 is CASSLLTSGSSTDTQYF. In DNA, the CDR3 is TGTGCCAGCAGCCTTCTGACTAGCGGGTCTAGCACAGATACGCAGTATTTT.

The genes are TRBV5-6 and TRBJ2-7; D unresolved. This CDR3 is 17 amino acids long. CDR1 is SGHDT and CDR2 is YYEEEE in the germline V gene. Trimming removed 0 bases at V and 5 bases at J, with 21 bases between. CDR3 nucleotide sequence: TGTGCCAGCAGCTTGGAGGGTCGGAGTAAGGGCTTTAACGAGCAGTACTTC. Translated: CASSLEGRSKGFNEQYF.

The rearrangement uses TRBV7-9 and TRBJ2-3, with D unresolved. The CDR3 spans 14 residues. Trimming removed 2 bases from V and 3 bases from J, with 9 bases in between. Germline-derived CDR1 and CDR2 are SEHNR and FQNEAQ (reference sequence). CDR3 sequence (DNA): TGTGCCAGCAGCTTAAGTTCAGGTACAGATACGCAGTATTTT. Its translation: CASSLSSGTDTQYF.

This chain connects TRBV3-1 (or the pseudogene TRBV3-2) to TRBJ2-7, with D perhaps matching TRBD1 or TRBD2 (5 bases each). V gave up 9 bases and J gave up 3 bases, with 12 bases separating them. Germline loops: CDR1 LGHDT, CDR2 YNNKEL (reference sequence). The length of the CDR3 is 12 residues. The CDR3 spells CASGGRGYEQYF. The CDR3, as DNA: TGTGCCAGTGGGGGTCGGGGCTACGAGCAGTACTTC.

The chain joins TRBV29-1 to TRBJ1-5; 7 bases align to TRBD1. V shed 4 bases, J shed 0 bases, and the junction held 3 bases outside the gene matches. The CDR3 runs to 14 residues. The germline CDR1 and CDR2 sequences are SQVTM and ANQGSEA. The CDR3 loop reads CSVGQGSSNQPQHF. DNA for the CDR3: TGCAGCGTTGGACAGGGCAGTAGCAATCAGCCCCAGCATTTT.

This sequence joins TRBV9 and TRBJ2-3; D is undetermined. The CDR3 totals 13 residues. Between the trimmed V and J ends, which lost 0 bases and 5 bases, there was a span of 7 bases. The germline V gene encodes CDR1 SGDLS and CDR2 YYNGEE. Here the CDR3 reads CASSVAMVDTQYF. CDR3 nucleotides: TGTGCCAGCAGCGTAGCTATGGTAGATACGCAGTATTTT.

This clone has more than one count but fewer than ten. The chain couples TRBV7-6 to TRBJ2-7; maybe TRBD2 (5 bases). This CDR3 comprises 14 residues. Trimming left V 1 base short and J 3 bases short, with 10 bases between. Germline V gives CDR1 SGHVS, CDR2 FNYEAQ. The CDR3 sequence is CASSLETNLYEQYF. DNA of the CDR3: TGTGCCAGCAGCTTAGAGACTAACCTCTACGAGCAGTACTTC.

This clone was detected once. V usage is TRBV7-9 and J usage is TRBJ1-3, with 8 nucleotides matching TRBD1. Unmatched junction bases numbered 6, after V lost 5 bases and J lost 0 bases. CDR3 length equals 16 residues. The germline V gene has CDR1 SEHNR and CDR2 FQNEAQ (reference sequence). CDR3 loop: CASSLPGQASGNTIYF. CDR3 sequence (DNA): TGTGCCAGCAGCCTCCCGGGACAGGCCTCTGGAAACACCATATATTTT.

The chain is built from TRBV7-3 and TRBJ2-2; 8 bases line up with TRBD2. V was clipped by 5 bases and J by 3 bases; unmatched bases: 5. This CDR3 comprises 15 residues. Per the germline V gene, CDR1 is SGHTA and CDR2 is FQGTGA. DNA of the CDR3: TGTGCCAGCAGCCCCCGGGGGGGGGACACCGGGGAGCTGTTTTTT. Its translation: CASSPRGGDTGELFF.

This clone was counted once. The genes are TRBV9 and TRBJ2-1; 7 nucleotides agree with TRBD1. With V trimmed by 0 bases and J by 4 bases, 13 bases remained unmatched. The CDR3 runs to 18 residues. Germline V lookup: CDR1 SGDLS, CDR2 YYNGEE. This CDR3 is CASSVGDREMSQYNEQFF. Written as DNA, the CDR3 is TGTGCCAGCAGCGTAGGAGACAGGGAAATGAGTCAGTACAATGAGCAGTTCTTC.

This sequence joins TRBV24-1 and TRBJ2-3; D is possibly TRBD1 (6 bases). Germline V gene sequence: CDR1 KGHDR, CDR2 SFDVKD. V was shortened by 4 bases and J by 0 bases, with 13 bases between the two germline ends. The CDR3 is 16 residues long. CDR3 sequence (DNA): TGTGCCACCAGTGAGGTTGACAGGACTAGCACAGATACGCAGTATTTT. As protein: CATSEVDRTSTDTQYF.

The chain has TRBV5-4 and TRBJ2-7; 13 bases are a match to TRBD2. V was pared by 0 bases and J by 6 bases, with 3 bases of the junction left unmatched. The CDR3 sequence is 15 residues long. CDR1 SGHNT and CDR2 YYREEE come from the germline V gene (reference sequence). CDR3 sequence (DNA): TGTGCCAGCAGCTTGGGGGGACTAGCGGGACGCGAGCAGTACTTC. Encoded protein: CASSLGGLAGREQYF.

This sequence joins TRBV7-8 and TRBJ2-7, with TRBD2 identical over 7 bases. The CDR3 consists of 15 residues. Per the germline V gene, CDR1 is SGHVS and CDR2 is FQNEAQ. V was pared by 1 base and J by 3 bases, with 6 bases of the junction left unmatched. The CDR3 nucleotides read TGTGCCAGCAGCTTAGGCCGGCGGGAGAGCTACGAGCAGTACTTC. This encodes CASSLGRRESYEQYF. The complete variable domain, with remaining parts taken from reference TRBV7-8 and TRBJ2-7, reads GAGVSQSPRYKVAKRGQDVALRCDPISGHVSLFWYQQALGQGPEFLTYFQNEAQLDKSGLPSDRFFAERPEGSVSTLKIQRTQQEDSAVYLCASSLGRRESYEQYFGPGTRLTVT.

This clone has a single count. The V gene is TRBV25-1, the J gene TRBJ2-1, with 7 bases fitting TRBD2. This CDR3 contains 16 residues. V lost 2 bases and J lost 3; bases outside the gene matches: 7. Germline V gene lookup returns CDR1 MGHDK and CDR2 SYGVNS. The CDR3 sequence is CASSEASGGYYNEQFF. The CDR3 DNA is TGTGCCAGCAGTGAAGCTAGCGGAGGGTACTACAATGAGCAGTTCTTC.